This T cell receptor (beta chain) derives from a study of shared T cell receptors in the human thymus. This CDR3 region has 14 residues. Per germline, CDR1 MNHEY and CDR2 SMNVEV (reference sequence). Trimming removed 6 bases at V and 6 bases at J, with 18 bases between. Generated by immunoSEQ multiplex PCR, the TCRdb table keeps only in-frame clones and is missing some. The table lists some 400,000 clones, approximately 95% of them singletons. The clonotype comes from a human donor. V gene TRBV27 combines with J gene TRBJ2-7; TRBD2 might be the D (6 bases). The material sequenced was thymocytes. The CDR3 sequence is CASRPNGRFPEQYF. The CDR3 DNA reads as TGTGCCAGCAGACCGAACGGGAGATTCCCCGAGCAGTACTTC.